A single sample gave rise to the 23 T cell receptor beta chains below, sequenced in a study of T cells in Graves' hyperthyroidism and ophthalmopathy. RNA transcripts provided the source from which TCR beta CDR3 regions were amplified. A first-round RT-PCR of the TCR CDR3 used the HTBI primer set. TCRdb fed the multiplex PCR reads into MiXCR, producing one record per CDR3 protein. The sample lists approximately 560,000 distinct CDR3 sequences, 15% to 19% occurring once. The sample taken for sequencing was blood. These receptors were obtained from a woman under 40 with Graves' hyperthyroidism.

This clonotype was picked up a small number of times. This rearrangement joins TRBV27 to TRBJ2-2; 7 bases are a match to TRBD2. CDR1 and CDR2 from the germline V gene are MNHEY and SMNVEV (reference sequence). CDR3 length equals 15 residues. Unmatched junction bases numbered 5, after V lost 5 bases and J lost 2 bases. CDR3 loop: CASSHRDYNTGELFF. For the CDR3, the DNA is TGTGCCAGCAGTCACCGGGACTATAACACCGGGGAGCTGTTTTTT.

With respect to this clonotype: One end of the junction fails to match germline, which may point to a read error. The CDR3 coding sequence is TGTACCAGCACCACGGACAGCAACCAAGAGACCCAGTACTTC. It yields the protein CTSTTDSNQETQYF. The V gene is TRBV6-1, the J gene TRBJ2-5; a weak D match, TRBD1 (6 bases). In germline, CDR1 is MNHNS, CDR2 SASEGT. This CDR3 is built from 14 residues.

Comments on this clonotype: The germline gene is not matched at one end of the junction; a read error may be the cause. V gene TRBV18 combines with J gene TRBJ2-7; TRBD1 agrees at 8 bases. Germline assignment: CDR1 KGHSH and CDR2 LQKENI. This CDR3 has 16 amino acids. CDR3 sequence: CASSPRSGTGPYEQYF. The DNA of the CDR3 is TGTGCCAGCTCTCCACGATCCGGGACAGGTCCCTACGAGCAGTACTTC.

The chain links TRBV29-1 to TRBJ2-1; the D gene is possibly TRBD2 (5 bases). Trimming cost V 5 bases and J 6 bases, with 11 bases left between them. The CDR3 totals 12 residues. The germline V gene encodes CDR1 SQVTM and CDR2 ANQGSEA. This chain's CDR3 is CSVSGSSNEQFF. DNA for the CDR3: TGCAGCGTTTCGGGGAGCTCCAATGAGCAGTTCTTC.

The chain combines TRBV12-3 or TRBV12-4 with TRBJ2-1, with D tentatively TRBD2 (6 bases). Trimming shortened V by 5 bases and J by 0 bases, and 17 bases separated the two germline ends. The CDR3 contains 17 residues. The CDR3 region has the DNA TGTGCCAGCAGTCCCCTCCCCGTGGGAGGCTCCTACAATGAGCAGTTCTTC. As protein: CASSPLPVGGSYNEQFF.

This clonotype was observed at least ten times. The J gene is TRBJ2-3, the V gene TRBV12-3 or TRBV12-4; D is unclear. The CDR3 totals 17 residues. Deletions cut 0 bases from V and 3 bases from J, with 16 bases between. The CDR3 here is CASSLAPFPLETDTQYF. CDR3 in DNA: TGTGCCAGCAGTTTAGCCCCTTTTCCGTTGGAAACAGATACGCAGTATTTT.

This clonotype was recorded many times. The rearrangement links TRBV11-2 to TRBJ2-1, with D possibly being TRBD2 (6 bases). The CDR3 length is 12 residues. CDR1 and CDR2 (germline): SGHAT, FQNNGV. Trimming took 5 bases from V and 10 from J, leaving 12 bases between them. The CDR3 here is CASSPDAGEQFF. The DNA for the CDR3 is TGTGCCAGCAGCCCGGACGCGGGGGAGCAGTTCTTC.

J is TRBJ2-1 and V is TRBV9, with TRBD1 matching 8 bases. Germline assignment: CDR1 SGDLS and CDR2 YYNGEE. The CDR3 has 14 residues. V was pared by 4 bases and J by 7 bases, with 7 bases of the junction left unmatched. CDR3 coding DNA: TGTGCCAGCAGCCTTACAGGGGGGAGGAATGAGCAGTTCTTC. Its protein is CASSLTGGRNEQFF.

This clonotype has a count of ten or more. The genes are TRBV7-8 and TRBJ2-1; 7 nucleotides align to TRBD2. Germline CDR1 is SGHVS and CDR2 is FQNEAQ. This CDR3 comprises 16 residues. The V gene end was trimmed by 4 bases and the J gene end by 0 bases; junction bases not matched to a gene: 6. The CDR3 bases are TGTGCCAGCAGCTCCCTAGGCGGGAGCTCCTACAATGAGCAGTTCTTC. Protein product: CASSSLGGSSYNEQFF.

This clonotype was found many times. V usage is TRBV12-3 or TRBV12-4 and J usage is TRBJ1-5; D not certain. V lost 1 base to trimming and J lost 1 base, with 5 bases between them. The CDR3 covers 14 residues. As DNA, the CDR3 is TGTGCCAGCAGTTTAGACAGAAGCAATCAGCCCCAGCATTTT. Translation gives CASSLDRSNQPQHF.

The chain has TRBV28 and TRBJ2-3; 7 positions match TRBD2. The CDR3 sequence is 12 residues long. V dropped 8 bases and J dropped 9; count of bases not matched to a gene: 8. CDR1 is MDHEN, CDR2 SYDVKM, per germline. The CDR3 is CASGPTSNTQYF. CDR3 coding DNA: TGTGCCAGCGGACCGACTAGCAACACGCAGTATTTT.

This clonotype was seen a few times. The CDR3 here is CASSLNSLGTDTQYF. CDR3 bases: TGTGCCAGCAGCTTAAATTCCTTAGGCACAGATACGCAGTATTTT. This chain uses TRBV7-3 with TRBJ2-3; D uncertain. Germline assignment: CDR1 SGHTA and CDR2 FQGTGA. The CDR3 loop spans 15 amino acids. The V and J ends lost 1 base and 1 base respectively, with 9 bases between them.

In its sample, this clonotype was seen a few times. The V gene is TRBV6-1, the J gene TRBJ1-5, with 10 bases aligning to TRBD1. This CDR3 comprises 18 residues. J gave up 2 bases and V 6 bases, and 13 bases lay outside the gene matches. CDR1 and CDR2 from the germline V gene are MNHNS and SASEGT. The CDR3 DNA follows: TGTGCCAGCAGCGACCGGGACAGGGGTACTAGTGGCAATCAGCCCCAGCATTTT. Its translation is CASSDRDRGTSGNQPQHF.

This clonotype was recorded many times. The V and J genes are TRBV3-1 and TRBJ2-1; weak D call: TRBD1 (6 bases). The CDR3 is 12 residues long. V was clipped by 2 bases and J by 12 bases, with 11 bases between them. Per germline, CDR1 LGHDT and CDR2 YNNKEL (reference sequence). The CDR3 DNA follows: TGTGCCAGCAGCCAATTGGCAGGGGTGCAGTTCTTC. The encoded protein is CASSQLAGVQFF.

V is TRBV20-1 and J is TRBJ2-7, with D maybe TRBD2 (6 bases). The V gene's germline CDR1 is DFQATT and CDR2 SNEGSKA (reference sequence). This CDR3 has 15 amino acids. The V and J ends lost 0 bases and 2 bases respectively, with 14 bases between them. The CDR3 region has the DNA TGCAGTGCTAGAGATCTAGGGACTGCAACCTACGAGCAGTACTTC. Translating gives CSARDLGTATYEQYF.

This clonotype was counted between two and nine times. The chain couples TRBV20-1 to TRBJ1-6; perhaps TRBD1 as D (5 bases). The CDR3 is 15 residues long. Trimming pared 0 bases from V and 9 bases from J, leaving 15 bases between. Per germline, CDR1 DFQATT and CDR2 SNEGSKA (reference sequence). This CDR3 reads CSARDSQGGGSPLHF. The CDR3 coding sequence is TGCAGTGCTAGAGATTCGCAGGGCGGTGGTTCACCCCTCCACTTT.

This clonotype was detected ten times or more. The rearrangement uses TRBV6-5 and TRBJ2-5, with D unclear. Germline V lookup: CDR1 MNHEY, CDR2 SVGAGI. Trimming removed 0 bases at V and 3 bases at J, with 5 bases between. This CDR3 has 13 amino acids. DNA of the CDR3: TGTGCCAGCAGTTACTCGAGGAAAGAGACCCAGTACTTC. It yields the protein CASSYSRKETQYF.

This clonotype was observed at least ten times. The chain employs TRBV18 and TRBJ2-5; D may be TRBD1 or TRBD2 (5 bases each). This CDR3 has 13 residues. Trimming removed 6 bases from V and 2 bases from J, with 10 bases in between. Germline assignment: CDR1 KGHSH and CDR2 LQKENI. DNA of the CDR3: TGTGCCAGCTCCCGGGACCAACAAGAGACCCAGTACTTC. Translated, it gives CASSRDQQETQYF.

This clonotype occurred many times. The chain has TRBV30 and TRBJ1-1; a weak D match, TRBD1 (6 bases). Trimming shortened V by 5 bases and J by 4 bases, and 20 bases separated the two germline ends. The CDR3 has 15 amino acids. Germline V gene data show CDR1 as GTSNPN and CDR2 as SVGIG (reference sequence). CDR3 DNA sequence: TGTGCCTGGTCCCGGGACACCCCCTGGGCCACTGAAGCTTTCTTT. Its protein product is CAWSRDTPWATEAFF.

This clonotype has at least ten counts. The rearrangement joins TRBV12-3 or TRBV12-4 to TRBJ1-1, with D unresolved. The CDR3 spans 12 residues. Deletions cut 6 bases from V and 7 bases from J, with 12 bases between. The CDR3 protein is CASSFTGDEAFF. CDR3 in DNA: TGTGCCAGCAGCTTTACCGGAGATGAAGCTTTCTTT.

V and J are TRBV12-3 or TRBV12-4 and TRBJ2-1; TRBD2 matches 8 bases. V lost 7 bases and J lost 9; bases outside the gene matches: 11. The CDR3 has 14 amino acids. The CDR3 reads CASTPGTSTPEQFF. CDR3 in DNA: TGTGCCAGCACACCCGGGACTAGTACCCCTGAGCAGTTCTTC.

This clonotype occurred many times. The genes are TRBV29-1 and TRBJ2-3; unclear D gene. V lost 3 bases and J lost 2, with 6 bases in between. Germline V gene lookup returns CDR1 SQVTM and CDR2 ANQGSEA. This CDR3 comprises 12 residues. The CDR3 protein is CSVESTTDTQYF. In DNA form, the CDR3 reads TGCAGCGTTGAGTCTACCACAGATACGCAGTATTTT.

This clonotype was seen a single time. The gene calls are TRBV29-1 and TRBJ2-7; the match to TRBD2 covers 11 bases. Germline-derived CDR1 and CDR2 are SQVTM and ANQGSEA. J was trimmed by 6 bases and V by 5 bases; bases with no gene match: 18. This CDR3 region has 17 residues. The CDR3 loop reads CSVRAGTSGNVFPEQYF. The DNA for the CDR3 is TGCAGCGTTAGAGCCGGGACTAGCGGAAACGTCTTCCCCGAGCAGTACTTC.